This paragraph covers one T cell receptor beta chain sequence. The antigen is unknown. Germline V lookup: CDR1 SEHNR, CDR2 FQNEAQ (reference sequence). This CDR3 comprises 14 residues. The record originates from a study of CXCR3-negative and CXCR3-positive naive CD8 T cells. Through 5' RACE with UMI labels, the TRB cDNA libraries were prepared. TCRdb reprocessed the 5' RACE reads and stores each CDR3 protein as one record, lacking DNA. The record lists some 100,000 distinct CDR3 sequences, of which the ten most abundant hold around 0.36%. Findings of the study overall: CXCR3-positive naive cells had more hydrophobic TRB CDR3s than CXCR3-negative naive cells. High diversity, comparable across both naive subsets, contrasted with much lower diversity in memory CD8+ cells.

The sequence was obtained from a human donor in good health. Some clones in this sample may be carry-over from other donors' samples. The material sequenced was naive CXCR3+ CD8+ T cells from blood. The subset is: CD45RO-CCR7+CD27+CD95- naive CD8+ T cells expressing CXCR3 (TNR3+). The chain employs TRBV7-9 and TRBJ2-5. CDR3 amino acids: CASRGTGSIETQYF.